The 18 T cell receptor beta chains listed next were all sequenced from one sample in a study of cytomegalovirus exposure and HLA in healthy donors. With 60 Vbeta and 13 Jbeta primers, the PCR was carried out. Profiling relied on immunoSEQ multiplex PCR, and the TCRdb table lists in-frame clones only, not all of them. The sample includes over 75,000 clones, around four fifths seen only once; the top ten take approximately 3.6%. Source material: PBMCs. Receptor source: a man aged 30 to 45 in good health and CMV-seropositive.

The V and J genes are TRBV5-4 and TRBJ2-2, with TRBD1 as a possible D gene (7 bases). The length of the CDR3 is 14 residues. Germline V CDR1 and CDR2: SGHNT, YYREEE (reference sequence). Trimming shortened V by 2 bases and J by 6 bases, and 11 bases separated the two germline ends. This chain's CDR3 is CASSFGGGSGELFF. The CDR3 DNA follows: TGTGCCAGCAGCTTTGGAGGGGGCTCCGGGGAGCTGTTTTTT. Variable domain in full (rest from reference TRBV5-4 and TRBJ2-2): ETGVTQSPTHLIKTRGQQVTLRCSSQSGHNTVSWYQQALGQGPQFIFQYYREEENGRGNFPPRFSGLQFPNYSSELNVNALELDDSALYLCASSFGGGSGELFFGEGSRLTVL.

The V and J genes are TRBV12-5 and TRBJ2-3; 8 bases align to TRBD2. CDR1 and CDR2 (germline): LGHNT, FRNRAP. The CDR3 has 14 amino acids. The J segment lost 1 base and the V segment lost 6 bases, leaving 3 bases of the junction unmatched. The CDR3 nucleotides are TGTGCTAGTGGAAGCGGGAGAGGCACAGATACGCAGTATTTT. The encoded protein is CASGSGRGTDTQYF.

The rearrangement uses TRBV28 and TRBJ1-4; D gene unclear. Trimming took off 3 bases at V and 2 bases at J, with 7 bases between the two ends. CDR3 size: 14 residues. Germline CDR1 and CDR2: MDHEN and SYDVKM. CDR3 sequence reads: CASSFWETNEKLFF. DNA of the CDR3: TGTGCCAGCAGTTTCTGGGAGACTAATGAAAAACTGTTTTTT. Using reference TRBV28 and TRBJ1-4 for the parts outside the CDR3, the full variable domain is DVKVTQSSRYLVKRTGEKVFLECVQDMDHENMFWYRQDPGLGLRLIYFSYDVKMKEKGDIPEGYSVSREKKERFSLILESASTNQTSMYLCASSFWETNEKLFFGSGTQLSVL.

J is TRBJ2-1 and V is TRBV28, with 9 bases identical to TRBD2. This CDR3 contains 18 residues. Germline V gives CDR1 MDHEN, CDR2 SYDVKM. V lost 4 bases and J lost 2; bases outside the gene matches: 12. The chain's CDR3 is CASSSPALREGPYNEQFF. As DNA, the CDR3 is TGTGCCAGCAGTTCCCCGGCCTTGCGGGAGGGGCCCTACAATGAGCAGTTCTTC.

This clone was seen a few times. This rearrangement joins TRBV6-1 to TRBJ2-2; TRBD1 aligns across 8 bases. The CDR3 is made up of 13 amino acids. V shed 6 bases and J 3 bases; nucleotides not matched to a gene: 0. Germline CDR1 reads MNHNS; CDR2 reads SASEGT. CDR3 sequence reads: CASRTGDTGELFF. CDR3 DNA: TGTGCCAGCAGGACAGGGGACACCGGGGAGCTGTTTTTT.

The chain carries TRBV30 and TRBJ2-7; weak D call: TRBD2 (6 bases). The CDR3 has 13 residues. The V gene lost 2 bases and the J gene lost 6 bases, with 14 bases spanning the gap. CDR1 is GTSNPN, CDR2 SVGIG, per germline (reference sequence). CDR3 in amino acids: CAWSIARDSEQYF. The CDR3 DNA reads TGTGCCTGGAGTATTGCCAGGGACTCCGAGCAGTACTTC.

This chain links TRBV9 with TRBJ2-1; possible D gene TRBD2, 5 bases. Germline V gives CDR1 SGDLS, CDR2 YYNGEE. This CDR3 is built from 17 residues. Trimming pared 0 bases from V and 0 bases from J, leaving 13 bases between. This CDR3 reads CASSVVGELASYNEQFF. In nucleotides, the CDR3 is TGTGCCAGCAGCGTAGTCGGGGAGCTTGCCTCCTACAATGAGCAGTTCTTC. Complete variable domain (other parts from reference TRBV9 and TRBJ2-1): DSGVTQTPKHLITATGQRVTLRCSPRSGDLSVYWYQQSLDQGLQFLIQYYNGEERAKGNILERFSAQQFPDLHSELNLSSLELGDSALYFCASSVVGELASYNEQFFGPGTRLTVL.

The chain is built from TRBV6-6 and TRBJ2-5, with D maybe TRBD1 (6 bases). The J call may be wrong; the DNA end is better matched by TRBJ2-7. Germline V gene data show CDR1 as MNHNY and CDR2 as SVGAGI (reference sequence). The CDR3 is 12 residues long. The CDR3 DNA reads as TGTGCCAGCACCCAACCAGGGGACGAGCAGTACTTC. Translating it yields CASTQPGDEQYF.

This clone has a handful of counts. The chain employs TRBV25-1 and TRBJ2-7; 8 bases agree with TRBD1. The germline V gene encodes CDR1 MGHDK and CDR2 SYGVNS. The CDR3 has 13 residues. J was trimmed by 2 bases and V by 9 bases; bases with no gene match: 6. The CDR3 DNA is TGTGCCAGTAGGACAGGGTCTGCCTACGAGCAGTACTTC. This sequence encodes CASRTGSAYEQYF.

The chain couples TRBV27 to TRBJ2-3; 10 bases agree with TRBD1. CDR1 is MNHEY, CDR2 SMNVEV, per germline (reference sequence). The CDR3 is made up of 17 amino acids. V shed 10 bases, J shed 1 base, and the junction held 14 bases outside the gene matches. CDR3 DNA: TGTGCCACCCTTCTTAAGGGACAGGGGTTTGGCACAGATACGCAGTATTTT. Translating gives CATLLKGQGFGTDTQYF.

V is TRBV10-3 and J is TRBJ2-3; TRBD2 matches 13 bases. J was trimmed by 2 bases and V by 3 bases; bases with no gene match: 2. CDR1 is ENHRY and CDR2 is SYGVKD in the germline V gene. CDR3 size: 16 residues. The CDR3 is CAISDGTSGTTDTQYF. CDR3 nucleotides: TGTGCCATCAGTGATGGGACTAGCGGGACCACAGATACGCAGTATTTT.

The V and J genes are TRBV2 and TRBJ2-3; D might be TRBD2 (5 bases). This CDR3 spans 14 amino acids. Germline V CDR1 and CDR2: SNHLY, FYNNEI. V was shortened by 7 bases and J by 2 bases, with 13 bases between the two germline ends. CDR3: CASTNIGNTDTQYF. CDR3 bases: TGTGCCAGCACTAATATCGGGAACACAGATACGCAGTATTTT.

V usage is TRBV18 and J usage is TRBJ2-3; 14 nucleotides match TRBD2. The germline V gene encodes CDR1 KGHSH and CDR2 LQKENI. J was trimmed by 3 bases and V by 3 bases; bases with no gene match: 5. The CDR3 consists of 17 residues. The CDR3 loop reads CASSPRTSGRLTDTQYF. The CDR3 nucleotides read TGTGCCAGCTCACCCCGGACTAGCGGGAGGTTAACAGATACGCAGTATTTT.

The rearrangement links TRBV30 to TRBJ2-7; D may be TRBD2 (6 bases). The CDR3 covers 14 residues. CDR1 and CDR2 (germline): GTSNPN, SVGIG (reference sequence). Between the trimmed V and J ends, which lost 0 bases and 3 bases, there was a span of 12 bases. Written as DNA, the CDR3 is TGTGCCTGGAGTGTACTTGTTAGCGGCTACGAGCAGTACTTC. It yields the protein CAWSVLVSGYEQYF.

The chain joins TRBV6-4 to TRBJ2-1; 11 nucleotides agree with TRBD2. Germline CDR1 MRHNA, CDR2 SNTAGT. This CDR3 region has 16 residues. J gave up 6 bases and V 6 bases, and 10 bases lay outside the gene matches. The CDR3 DNA is TGTGCCAGCAGCCCCCTTGAGGGACTAGCGGCCAATGAGCAGTTCTTC. Its translation is CASSPLEGLAANEQFF.

This clone was seen only once. The gene calls are TRBV9 and TRBJ1-4; D possibly corresponds to TRBD1 (5 bases). The germline V and J ends were trimmed by 1 base and 12 bases, with 10 bases remaining between them. Per germline, CDR1 SGDLS and CDR2 YYNGEE. The CDR3 runs 12 residues. CDR3 amino acids: CASSVSSQELFF. CDR3 in DNA: TGTGCCAGCAGCGTATCCTCACAGGAACTGTTTTTT.

The chain is built from TRBV18 and TRBJ1-1, with TRBD1 as a possible D gene (5 bases). The length of the CDR3 is 17 residues. V lost 3 bases to trimming and J lost 0 bases, with 17 bases between them. The V gene's germline CDR1 is KGHSH and CDR2 LQKENI. CDR3 amino acids: CASSPLAQGVMNTEAFF. As DNA, the CDR3 is TGTGCCAGCTCACCCCTAGCGCAGGGCGTCATGAACACTGAAGCTTTCTTT.

In DNA form, the CDR3 reads TGTGCCAGCCTTGGACAGCTTAGTAGCAATCAGCCCCAGCATTTT. Protein: CASLGQLSSNQPQHF. This rearrangement joins TRBV28 to TRBJ1-5; D may be TRBD1 (6 bases). CDR3 length: 15 amino acids. Germline V gene sequence: CDR1 MDHEN, CDR2 SYDVKM. Trimming left V 8 bases short and J 0 bases short, with 14 bases between.